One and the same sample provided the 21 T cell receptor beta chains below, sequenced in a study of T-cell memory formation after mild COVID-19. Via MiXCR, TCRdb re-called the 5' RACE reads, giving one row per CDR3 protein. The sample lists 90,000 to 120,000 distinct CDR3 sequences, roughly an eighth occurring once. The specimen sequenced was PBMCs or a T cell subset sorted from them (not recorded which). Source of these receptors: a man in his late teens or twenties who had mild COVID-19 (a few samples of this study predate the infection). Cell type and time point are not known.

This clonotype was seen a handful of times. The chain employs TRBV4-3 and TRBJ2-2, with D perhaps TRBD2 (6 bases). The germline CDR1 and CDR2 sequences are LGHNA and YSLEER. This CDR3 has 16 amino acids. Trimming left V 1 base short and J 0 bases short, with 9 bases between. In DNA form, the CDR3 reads TGCGCCAGCAGCCAAGCCGCGGGGCCGAACACCGGGGAGCTGTTTTTT. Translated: CASSQAAGPNTGELFF.

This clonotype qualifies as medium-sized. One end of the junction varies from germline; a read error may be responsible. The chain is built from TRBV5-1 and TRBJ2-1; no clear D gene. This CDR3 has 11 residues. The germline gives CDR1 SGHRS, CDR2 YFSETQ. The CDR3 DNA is TGTGCCAGCAGCTTGGGCAATGAGCAGTTCTTC. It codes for CASSLGNEQFF.

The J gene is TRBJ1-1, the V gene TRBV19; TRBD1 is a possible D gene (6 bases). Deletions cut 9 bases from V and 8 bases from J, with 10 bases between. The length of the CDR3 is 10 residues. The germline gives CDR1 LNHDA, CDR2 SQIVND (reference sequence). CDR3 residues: CARPDSEAFF. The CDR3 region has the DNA TGTGCCAGACCGGACAGCGAAGCTTTCTTT.

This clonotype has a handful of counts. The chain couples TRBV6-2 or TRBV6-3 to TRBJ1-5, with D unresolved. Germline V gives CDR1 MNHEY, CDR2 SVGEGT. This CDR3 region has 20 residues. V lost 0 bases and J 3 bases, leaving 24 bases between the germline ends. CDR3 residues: CASSYSRSAGDVEINQPQHF. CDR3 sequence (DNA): TGTGCCAGCAGTTACTCGCGCTCGGCAGGCGACGTAGAAATCAATCAGCCCCAGCATTTT.

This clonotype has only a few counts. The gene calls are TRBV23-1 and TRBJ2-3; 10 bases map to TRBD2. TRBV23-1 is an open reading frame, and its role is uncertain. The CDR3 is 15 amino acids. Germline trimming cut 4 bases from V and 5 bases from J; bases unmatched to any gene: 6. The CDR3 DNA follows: TGCGCCAGCAGTCGGGCTAGCGGGGGAGGAGATACGCAGTATTTT. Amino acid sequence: CASSRASGGGDTQYF.

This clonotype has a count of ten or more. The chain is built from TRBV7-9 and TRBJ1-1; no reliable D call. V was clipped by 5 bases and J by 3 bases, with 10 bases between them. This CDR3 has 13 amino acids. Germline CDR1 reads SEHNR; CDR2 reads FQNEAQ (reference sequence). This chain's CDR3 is CASSNRGDTEAFF. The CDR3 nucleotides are TGTGCCAGCAGCAACCGTGGGGACACTGAAGCTTTCTTT.

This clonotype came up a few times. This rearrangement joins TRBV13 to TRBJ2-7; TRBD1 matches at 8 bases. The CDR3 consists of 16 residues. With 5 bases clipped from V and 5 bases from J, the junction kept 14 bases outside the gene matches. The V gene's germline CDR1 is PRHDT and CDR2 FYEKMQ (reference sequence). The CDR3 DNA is TGTGCCAGCAGCCCTCCAGAGTTGGCAGGGGGCGACGAGCAGTACTTC. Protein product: CASSPPELAGGDEQYF.

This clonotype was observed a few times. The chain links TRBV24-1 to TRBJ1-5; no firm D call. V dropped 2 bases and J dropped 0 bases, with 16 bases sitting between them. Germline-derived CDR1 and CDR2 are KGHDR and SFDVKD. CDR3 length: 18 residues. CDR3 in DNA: TGTGCCACCAGTGATTCCGTTCGAACGAGGAATAGCAATCAGCCCCAGCATTTT. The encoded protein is CATSDSVRTRNSNQPQHF.

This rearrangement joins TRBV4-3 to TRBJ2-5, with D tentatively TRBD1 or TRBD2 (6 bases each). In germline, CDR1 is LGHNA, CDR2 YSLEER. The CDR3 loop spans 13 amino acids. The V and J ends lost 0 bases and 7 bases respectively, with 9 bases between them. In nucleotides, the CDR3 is TGCGCCAGCAGCCAAGAAGGAGGGGGGACCCAGTACTTC. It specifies CASSQEGGGTQYF.

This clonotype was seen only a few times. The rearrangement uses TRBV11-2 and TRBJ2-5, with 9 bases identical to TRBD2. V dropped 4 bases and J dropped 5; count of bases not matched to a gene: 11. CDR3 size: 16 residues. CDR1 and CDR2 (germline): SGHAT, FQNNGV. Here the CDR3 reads CASSSLLAGRRETQYF. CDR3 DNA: TGTGCCAGCAGCTCGCTACTAGCGGGTCGGCGGGAGACCCAGTACTTC.

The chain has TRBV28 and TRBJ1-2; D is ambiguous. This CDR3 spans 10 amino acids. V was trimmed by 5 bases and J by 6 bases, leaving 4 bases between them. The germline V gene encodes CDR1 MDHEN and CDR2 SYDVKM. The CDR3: CASSRDGYTF. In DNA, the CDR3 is TGTGCCAGCAGTCGAGATGGCTACACCTTC.

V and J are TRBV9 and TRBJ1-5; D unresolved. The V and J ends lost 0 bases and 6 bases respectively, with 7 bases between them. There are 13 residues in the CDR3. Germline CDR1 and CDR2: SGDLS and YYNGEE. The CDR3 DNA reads TGTGCCAGCAGCGTAGGGGGAAGTCAGCCCCAGCATTTT. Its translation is CASSVGGSQPQHF.

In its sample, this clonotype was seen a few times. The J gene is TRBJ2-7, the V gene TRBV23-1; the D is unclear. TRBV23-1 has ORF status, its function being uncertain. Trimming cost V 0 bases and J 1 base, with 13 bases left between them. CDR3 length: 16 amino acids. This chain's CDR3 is CASSQSPASKSYEQYV. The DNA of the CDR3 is TGCGCCAGCAGTCAATCGCCGGCCTCCAAATCCTACGAGCAGTACGTC.

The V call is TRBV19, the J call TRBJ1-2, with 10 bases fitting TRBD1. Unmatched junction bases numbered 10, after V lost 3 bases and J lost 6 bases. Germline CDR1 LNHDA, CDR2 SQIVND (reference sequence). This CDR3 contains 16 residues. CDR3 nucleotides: TGTGCCAGTAGTATCAACCCCGCGGGACAGGGGAATGGCTACACCTTC. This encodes CASSINPAGQGNGYTF.

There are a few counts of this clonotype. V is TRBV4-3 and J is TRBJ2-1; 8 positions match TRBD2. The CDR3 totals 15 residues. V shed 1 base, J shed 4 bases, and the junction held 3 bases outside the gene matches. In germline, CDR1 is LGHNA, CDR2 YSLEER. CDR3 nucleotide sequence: TGCGCCAGCAGCCAAGGGACTAGCAATTACAATGAGCAGTTCTTC. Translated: CASSQGTSNYNEQFF.

CDR3 sequence: CASSLEAGEGETQYF. The CDR3 region has the DNA TGTGCCAGCAGCTTAGAGGCAGGGGAGGGTGAGACCCAGTACTTC. The V gene is TRBV7-6, the J gene TRBJ2-5; D is perhaps TRBD2 (7 bases). The CDR3 length is 15 residues. The V gene lost 1 base and the J gene lost 5 bases, with 14 bases spanning the gap. Germline V lookup: CDR1 SGHVS, CDR2 FNYEAQ.

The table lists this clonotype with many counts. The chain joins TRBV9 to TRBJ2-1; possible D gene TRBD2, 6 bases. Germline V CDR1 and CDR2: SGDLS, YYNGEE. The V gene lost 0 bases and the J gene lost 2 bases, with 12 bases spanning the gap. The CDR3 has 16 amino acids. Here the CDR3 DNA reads TGTGCCAGCAGCGTAGCCAGTAGCGGCACCTACAATGAGCAGTTCTTC. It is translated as CASSVASSGTYNEQFF.

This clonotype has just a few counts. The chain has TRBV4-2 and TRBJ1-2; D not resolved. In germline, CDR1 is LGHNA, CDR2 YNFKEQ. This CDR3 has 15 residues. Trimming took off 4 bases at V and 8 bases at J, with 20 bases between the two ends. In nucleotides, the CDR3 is TGTGCCAGCAGCCCCCTGTTGGGTGCTGGTGGAGGCTACACCTTC. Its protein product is CASSPLLGAGGGYTF.

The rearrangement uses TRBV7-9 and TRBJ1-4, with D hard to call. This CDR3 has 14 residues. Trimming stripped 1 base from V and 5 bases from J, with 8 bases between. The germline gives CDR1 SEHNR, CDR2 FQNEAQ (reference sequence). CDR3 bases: TGTGCCAGCAGCTTAGTAGGGTTAAATGAAAAACTGTTTTTT. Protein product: CASSLVGLNEKLFF.

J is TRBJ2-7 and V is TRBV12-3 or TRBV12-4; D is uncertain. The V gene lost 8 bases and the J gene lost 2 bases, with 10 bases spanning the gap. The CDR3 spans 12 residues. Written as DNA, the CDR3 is TGTGCCAGCGGTGACTCCCCCTACGAGCAGTACTTC. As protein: CASGDSPYEQYF.

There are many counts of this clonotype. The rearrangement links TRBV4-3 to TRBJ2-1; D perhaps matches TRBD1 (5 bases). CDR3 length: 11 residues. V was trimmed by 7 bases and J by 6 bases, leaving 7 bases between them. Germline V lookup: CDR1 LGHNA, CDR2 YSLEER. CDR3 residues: CASKGFNEQFF. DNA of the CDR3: TGCGCCAGCAAGGGGTTCAATGAGCAGTTCTTC.